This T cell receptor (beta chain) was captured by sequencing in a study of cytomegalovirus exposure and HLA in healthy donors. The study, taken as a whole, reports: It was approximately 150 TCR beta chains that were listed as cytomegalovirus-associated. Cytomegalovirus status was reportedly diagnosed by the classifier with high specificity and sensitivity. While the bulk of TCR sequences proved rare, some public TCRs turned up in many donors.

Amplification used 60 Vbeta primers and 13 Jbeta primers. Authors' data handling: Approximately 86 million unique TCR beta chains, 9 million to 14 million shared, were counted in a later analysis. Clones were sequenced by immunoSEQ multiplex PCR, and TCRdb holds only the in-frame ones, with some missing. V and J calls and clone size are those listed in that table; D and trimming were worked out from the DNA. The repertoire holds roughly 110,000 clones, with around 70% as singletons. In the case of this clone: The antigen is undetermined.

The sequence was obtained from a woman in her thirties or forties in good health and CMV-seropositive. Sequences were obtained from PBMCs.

CDR3 bases: TGCGCCAGCAGCTTAGTCCCAACTAGCGGGGGATGGAATGAGCAGTTCTTC. This codes for CASSLVPTSGGWNEQFF. V is TRBV5-1 and J is TRBJ2-1; 11 nucleotides line up with TRBD2. Germline V lookup: CDR1 SGHRS, CDR2 YFSETQ. This CDR3 spans 17 amino acids. The ends lost 2 bases at V and 7 bases at J; junction bases unmatched: 11.